These T cell receptor beta chains were read from a single sample in a study of T cell responses to AZD1222 COVID-19 vaccine. The repertoire was sequenced with immunoSEQ multiplex PCR; TCRdb's copy has only in-frame clones and lacks some. The sample lists 130,000 to 150,000 clones, 85% to 95% occurring once. The sample consisted of peripheral blood, taken on day 0 of AZD1222 vaccination. These receptors were taken from an adult in good health. Both conserved end residues are trimmed from each CDR3.

>TRBV14|9|TRBJ1-2
ASSPVMGYT
>TRBV7-3|13|TRBJ1-3
ASSLTGSSGNTIY
>TRBV6-5|12|TRBJ2-7
ASSSSGTASEQY
>TRBV2|16|TRBJ2-3
ASSEAGATSGRADTQY
>TRBV6-1|14|TRBJ1-1
ASSEPVGGMNTEAF
>TRBV6-5|12|TRBJ2-7
AIQPYGIFYEQY
>TRBV2|11|TRBJ1-1
ASGDTRATEAF
>TRBV6-1|14|TRBJ2-1
ASSEGLAGGHNEQF
>TRBV7-2|12|TRBJ2-1
ASSSLAGAYEQF
>TRBV5-1|15|TRBJ2-6
ASSLDSNRAGANVLT
>TRBV3-1/TRBV3-2|13|TRBJ2-2
ASSQWNADAGELF
>TRBV4-1|14|TRBJ2-7
ASSQGRGGGSYEQY
>TRBV27|12|TRBJ1-5
ASSSRQGNQPQH
>TRBV5-5|11|TRBJ2-7
ASSLEGFGEQY
>TRBV30|12|TRBJ1-5
AWSPREGWQPQH
>TRBV11-2|16|TRBJ2-1
ASSFLPRGTSGGDEQF
>TRBV7-3|13|TRBJ2-7
ASSLGTGMAYEQY
>TRBV5-1|9|TRBJ1-1
ASSLDLEAF
>TRBV15|13|TRBJ2-2
ATSRRTVANLELF
>TRBV12-3/TRBV12-4|11|TRBJ1-2
ASSPGTVYGYT
>TRBV7-6|14|TRBJ1-6
ASSLAPGQGNSPLH
>TRBV6-5|12|TRBJ1-2
ASSYGRRNYGYT
>TRBV6-5|12|TRBJ1-1
ASSYRRYDTEAF
>TRBV5-1|13|TRBJ1-1
ASSLTTARGVEAF
>TRBV2|12|TRBJ2-1
ASSDRTGDNEQF
>TRBV6-5|11|TRBJ2-7
ASRTALANEQY
>TRBV12-3/TRBV12-4|10|TRBJ2-3
ASSDSTDTQY
>TRBV27|11|TRBJ1-1
ASSLDRGTEAF
>TRBV6-1|10|TRBJ1-5
ASSESTNPQH
>TRBV19|13|TRBJ1-4
ASSIRLNPGEKLF
>TRBV5-1|11|TRBJ1-2
ASSPDRVNGYT
>TRBV5-1|12|TRBJ1-1
ASSWDRGNTEAF
>TRBV29-1|9|TRBJ1-2
SVATNYGYT
>TRBV7-2|11|TRBJ2-7
ASSFQGNYEQY
>TRBV9|11|TRBJ1-1
ASSVMVNTEAF
>TRBV4-1|10|TRBJ2-2
ASRNPSGELF
>TRBV27|13|TRBJ1-2
ASSSTTGGADGYT
>TRBV5-1|15|TRBJ2-2
ASSFRSGTGGTGELF
>TRBV3-1/TRBV3-2|13|TRBJ2-3
ASSQGSGGTDTQY
>TRBV19|12|TRBJ2-7
ASSRTSGFYEQY
>TRBV2|13|TRBJ1-2
ASGRQGLRNYGYT
>TRBV12-3/TRBV12-4|11|TRBJ1-2
ASSPDRNYGYT
>TRBV5-1|13|TRBJ2-1
ASSLGRSLYNEQF
>TRBV4-2|14|TRBJ1-5
ASSQDSSRGDQPQH
>TRBV27|15|TRBJ2-7
ASSPLTSGGEAYEQY
>TRBV5-1|12|TRBJ1-2
ASSQGDTPYGYT
>TRBV6-5|13|TRBJ1-5
ASSYSGQGRQPQH
>TRBV7-8|14|TRBJ1-6
ASSLGEAGTNSPLH
>TRBV19|12|TRBJ1-6
ASSGGQGHSPLH
>TRBV5-1|14|TRBJ2-3
ASSTPSGAITDTQY
>TRBV6-5|13|TRBJ2-7
ASSYSLTGTYEQY